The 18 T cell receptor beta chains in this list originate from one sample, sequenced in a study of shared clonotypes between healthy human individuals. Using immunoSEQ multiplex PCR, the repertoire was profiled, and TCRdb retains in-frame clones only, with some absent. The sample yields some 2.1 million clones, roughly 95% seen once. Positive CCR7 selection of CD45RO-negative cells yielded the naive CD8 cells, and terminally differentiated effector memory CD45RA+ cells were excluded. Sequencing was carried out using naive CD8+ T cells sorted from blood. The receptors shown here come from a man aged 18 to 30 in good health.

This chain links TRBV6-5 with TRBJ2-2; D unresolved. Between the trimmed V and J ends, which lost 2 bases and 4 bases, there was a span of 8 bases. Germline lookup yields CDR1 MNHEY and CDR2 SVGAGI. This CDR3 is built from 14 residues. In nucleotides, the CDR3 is TGTGCCAGCAGTTACGGGAAGGGCACCGGGGAGCTGTTTTTT. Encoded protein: CASSYGKGTGELFF.

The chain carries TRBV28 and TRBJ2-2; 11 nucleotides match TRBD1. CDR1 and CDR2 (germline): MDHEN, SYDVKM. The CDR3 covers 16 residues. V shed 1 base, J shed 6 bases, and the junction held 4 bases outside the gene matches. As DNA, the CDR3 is TGTGCCAGCAGTTTATTTAGGACAGGGGGCTCCGGGGAGCTGTTTTTT. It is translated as CASSLFRTGGSGELFF.

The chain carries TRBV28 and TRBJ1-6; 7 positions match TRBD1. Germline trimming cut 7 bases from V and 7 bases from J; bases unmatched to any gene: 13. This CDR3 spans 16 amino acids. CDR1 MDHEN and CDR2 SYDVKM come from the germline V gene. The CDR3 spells CASISTGTAGNSPLHF. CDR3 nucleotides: TGTGCCAGCATCTCGACCGGGACAGCTGGGAATTCACCCCTCCACTTT.

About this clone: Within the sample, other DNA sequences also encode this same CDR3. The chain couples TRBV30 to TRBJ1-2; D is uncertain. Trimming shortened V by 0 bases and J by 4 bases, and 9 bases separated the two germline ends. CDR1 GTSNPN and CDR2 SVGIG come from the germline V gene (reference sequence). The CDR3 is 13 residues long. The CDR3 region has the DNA TGTGCCTGGAGTGTGTCGCGGGGCTATGGCTACACCTTC. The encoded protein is CAWSVSRGYGYTF.

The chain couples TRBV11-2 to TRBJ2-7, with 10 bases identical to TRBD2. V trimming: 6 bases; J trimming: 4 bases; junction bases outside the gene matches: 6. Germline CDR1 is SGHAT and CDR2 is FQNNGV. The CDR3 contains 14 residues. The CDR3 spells CASRQTSGYYEQYF. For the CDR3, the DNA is TGTGCCAGCAGGCAGACTAGCGGGTATTACGAGCAGTACTTC. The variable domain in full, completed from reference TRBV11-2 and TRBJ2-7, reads EAGVAQSPRYKIIEKRQSVAFWCNPISGHATLYWYQQILGQGPKLLIQFQNNGVVDDSQLPKDRFSAERLKGVDSTLKIQPAKLEDSAVYLCASRQTSGYYEQYFGPGTRLTVT.

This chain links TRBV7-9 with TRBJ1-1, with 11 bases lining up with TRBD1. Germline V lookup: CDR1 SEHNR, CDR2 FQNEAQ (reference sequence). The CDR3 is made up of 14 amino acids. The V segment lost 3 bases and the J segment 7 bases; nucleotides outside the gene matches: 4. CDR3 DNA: TGTGCCAGCAGCTTTCGGACAGGGGGCGATGAAGCTTTCTTT. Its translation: CASSFRTGGDEAFF. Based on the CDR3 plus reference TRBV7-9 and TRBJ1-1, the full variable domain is DTGVSQNPRHKITKRGQNVTFRCDPISEHNRLYWYRQTLGQGPEFLTYFQNEAQLEKSRLLSDRFSAERPKGSFSTLEIQRTEQGDSAMYLCASSFRTGGDEAFFGQGTRLTVV.

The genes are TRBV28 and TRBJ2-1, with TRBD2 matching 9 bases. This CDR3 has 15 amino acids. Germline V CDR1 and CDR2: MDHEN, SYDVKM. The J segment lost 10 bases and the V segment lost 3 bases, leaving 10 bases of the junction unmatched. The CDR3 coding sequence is TGTGCCAGCAGTTTTCGGGGTAGCGGGGGAAGGGAGCAGTTCTTC. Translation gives CASSFRGSGGREQFF.

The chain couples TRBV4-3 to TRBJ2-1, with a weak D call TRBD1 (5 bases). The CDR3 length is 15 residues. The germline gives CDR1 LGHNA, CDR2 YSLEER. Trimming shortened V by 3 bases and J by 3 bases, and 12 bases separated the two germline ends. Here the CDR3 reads CASSHSLTGYNEQFF. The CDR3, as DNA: TGCGCCAGCAGCCATTCCCTTACAGGCTACAATGAGCAGTTCTTC.

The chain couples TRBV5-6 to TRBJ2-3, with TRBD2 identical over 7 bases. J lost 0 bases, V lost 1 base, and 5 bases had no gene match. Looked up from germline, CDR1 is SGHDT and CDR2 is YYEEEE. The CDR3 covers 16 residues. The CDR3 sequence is CASSLSFSGSTDTQYF. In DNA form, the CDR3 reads TGTGCCAGCAGCTTGTCCTTTAGCGGGAGCACAGATACGCAGTATTTT.

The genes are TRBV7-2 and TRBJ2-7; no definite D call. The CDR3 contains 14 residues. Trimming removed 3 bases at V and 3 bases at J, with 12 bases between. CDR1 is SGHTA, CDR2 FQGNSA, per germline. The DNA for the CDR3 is TGTGCCAGCAGCTTTTACGCAGGTGGCTACGAGCAGTACTTC. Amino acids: CASSFYAGGYEQYF.

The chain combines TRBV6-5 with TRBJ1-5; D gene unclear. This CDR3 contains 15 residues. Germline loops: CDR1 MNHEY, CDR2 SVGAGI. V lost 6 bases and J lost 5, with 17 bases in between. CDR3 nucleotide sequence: TGTGCCAGCAGCCAAGGTGGGTCGGGCCATCAGCCCCAGCATTTT. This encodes CASSQGGSGHQPQHF.

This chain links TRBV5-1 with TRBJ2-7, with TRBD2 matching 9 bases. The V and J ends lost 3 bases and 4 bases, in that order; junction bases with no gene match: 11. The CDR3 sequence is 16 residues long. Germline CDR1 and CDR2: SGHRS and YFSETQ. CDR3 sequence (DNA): TGCGCCAGCAGCTCAGGCGCGGGAGGGCCTGGGTACGAGCAGTACTTC. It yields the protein CASSSGAGGPGYEQYF. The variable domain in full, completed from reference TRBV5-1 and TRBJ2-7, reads KAGVTQTPRYLIKTRGQQVTLSCSPISGHRSVSWYQQTPGQGLQFLFEYFSETQRNKGNFPGRFSGRQFSNSRSEMNVSTLELGDSALYLCASSSGAGGPGYEQYFGPGTRLTVT.

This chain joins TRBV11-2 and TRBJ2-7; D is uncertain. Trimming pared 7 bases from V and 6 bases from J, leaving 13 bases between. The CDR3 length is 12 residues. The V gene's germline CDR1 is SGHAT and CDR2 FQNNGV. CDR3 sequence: CASTRTSVEQYF. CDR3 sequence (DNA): TGTGCCAGCACCCGAACGTCGGTCGAGCAGTACTTC.

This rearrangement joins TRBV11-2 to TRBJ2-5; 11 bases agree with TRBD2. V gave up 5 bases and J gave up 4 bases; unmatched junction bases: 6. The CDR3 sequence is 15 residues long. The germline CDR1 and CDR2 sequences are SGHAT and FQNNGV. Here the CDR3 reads CASSATSGARETQYF. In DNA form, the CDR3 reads TGTGCCAGCAGCGCGACTAGCGGGGCTCGAGAGACCCAGTACTTC.

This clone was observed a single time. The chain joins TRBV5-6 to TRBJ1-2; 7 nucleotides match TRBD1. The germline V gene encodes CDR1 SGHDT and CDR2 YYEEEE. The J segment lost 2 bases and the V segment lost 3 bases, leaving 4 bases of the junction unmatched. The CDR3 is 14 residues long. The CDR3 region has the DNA TGTGCCAGCAGCTCATCGACAGGGAACTATGGCTACACCTTC. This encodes CASSSSTGNYGYTF.

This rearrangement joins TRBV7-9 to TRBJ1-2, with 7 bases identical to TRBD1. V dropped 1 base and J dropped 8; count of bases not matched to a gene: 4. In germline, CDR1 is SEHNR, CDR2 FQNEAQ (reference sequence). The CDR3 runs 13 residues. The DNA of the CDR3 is TGTGCCAGCAGCTTAGGAGGGGGCGCGGGCTACACCTTC. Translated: CASSLGGGAGYTF.

This CDR3 reads CASSGLAGVTGELFF. The CDR3 DNA is TGTGCCAGCAGCGGACTAGCGGGAGTCACCGGGGAGCTGTTTTTT. The V and J genes are TRBV13 and TRBJ2-2, with 13 nucleotides matching TRBD2. CDR1 and CDR2 (germline): PRHDT, FYEKMQ (reference sequence). The length of the CDR3 is 15 residues. With 5 bases clipped from V and 4 bases from J, the junction kept 1 base outside the gene matches.

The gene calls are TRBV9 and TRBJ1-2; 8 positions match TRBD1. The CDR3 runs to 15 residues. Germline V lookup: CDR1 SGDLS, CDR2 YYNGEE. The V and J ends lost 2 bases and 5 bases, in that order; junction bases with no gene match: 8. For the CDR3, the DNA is TGTGCCAGCAGCGTTAACAGGGGGAAAGGGTATGGCTACACCTTC. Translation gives CASSVNRGKGYGYTF.